This T cell receptor beta chain was retrieved from a study of shared clonotypes between healthy human individuals. Sequencing was performed with immunoSEQ multiplex PCR; in TCRdb, only in-frame clones are kept and a portion is missing. This repertoire shows about 100,000 clones, around 64% found once; its top ten account for roughly a quarter. This clone came up a few times. Within Nashville, Tennessee resided all donors, each a Caucasian adult. Combining CD45RO+ cells with CCR7-negative CD45RA+ TemRA cells gave CD8 memory. Sequencing was done on a sample of memory CD8+ T cells sorted from blood. Subset reported: CD45RO+ cells pooled with CCR7-negative TemRA cells. The receptor was derived from a woman in her 30s in good health.

The CDR3 DNA is TGTGCCAGCAGCTCGGACCCAGGCCCAAATGAAAAACTGTTTTTT. It specifies CASSSDPGPNEKLFF. V gene TRBV5-5 combines with J gene TRBJ1-4; D call uncertain. V gave up 3 bases and J gave up 5 bases, with 14 bases separating them. Germline V gives CDR1 SGHKS, CDR2 YYEKEE (reference sequence). This CDR3 contains 15 residues. Using reference TRBV5-5 and TRBJ1-4 for the parts outside the CDR3, the full variable domain is DAGVTQSPTHLIKTRGQQVTLRCSPISGHKSVSWYQQVLGQGPQFIFQYYEKEERGRGNFPDRFSARQFPNYSSELNVNALLLGDSALYLCASSSDPGPNEKLFFGSGTQLSVL.